This entry is about one T cell receptor beta chain. Losses at the gene ends were 4 bases for V and 0 bases for J; bases not matched to a gene: 7. Germline CDR1 and CDR2: KGHSH and LQKENI. The CDR3 is made up of 16 amino acids. PCR amplification relied on 60 Vbeta primers (plus 13 Jbeta primers). Libraries were prepared by immunoSEQ multiplex PCR; TCRdb keeps only in-frame clonotypes and omits some of them. Of around 190,000 clones listed, 79% are singletons. These data come from a study of cytomegalovirus exposure and HLA in healthy donors. Study overall: In an early release, HLA-typed donors contributed tens of millions of unique TCR sequences.

Material for sequencing was PBMCs. This receptor was taken from a woman aged 18-29 years in good health and CMV-seronegative. V is TRBV18 and J is TRBJ2-3; 7 bases align to TRBD2. Here the CDR3 reads CASSHPSGASTDTQYF. The CDR3 DNA is TGTGCCAGCTCACACCCTAGCGGAGCCAGCACAGATACGCAGTATTTT.